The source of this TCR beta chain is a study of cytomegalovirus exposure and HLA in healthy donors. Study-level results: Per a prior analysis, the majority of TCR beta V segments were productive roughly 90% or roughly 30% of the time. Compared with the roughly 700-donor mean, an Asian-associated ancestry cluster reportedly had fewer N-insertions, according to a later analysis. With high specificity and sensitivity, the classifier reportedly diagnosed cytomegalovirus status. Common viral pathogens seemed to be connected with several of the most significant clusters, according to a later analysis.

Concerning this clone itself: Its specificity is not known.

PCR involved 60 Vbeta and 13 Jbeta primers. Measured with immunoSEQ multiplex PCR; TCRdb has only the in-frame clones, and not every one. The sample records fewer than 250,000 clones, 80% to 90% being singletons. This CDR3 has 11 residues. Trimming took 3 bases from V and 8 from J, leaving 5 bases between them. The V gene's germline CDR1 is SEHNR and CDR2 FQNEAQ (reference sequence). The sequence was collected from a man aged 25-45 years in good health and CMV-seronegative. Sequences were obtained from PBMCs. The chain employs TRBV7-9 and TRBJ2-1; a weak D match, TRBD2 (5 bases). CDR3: CASSFSDEQFF. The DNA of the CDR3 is TGTGCCAGCAGCTTTAGCGATGAGCAGTTCTTC.